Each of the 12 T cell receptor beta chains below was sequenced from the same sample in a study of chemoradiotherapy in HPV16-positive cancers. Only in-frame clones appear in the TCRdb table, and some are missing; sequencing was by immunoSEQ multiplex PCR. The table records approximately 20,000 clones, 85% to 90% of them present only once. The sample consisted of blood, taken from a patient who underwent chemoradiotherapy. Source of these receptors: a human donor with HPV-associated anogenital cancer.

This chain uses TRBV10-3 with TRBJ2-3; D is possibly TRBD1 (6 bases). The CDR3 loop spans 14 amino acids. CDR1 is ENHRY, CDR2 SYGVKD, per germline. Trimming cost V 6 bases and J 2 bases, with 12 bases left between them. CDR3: CAISNDRHTDTQYF. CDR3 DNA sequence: TGTGCCATCAGCAATGACAGGCACACAGATACGCAGTATTTT.

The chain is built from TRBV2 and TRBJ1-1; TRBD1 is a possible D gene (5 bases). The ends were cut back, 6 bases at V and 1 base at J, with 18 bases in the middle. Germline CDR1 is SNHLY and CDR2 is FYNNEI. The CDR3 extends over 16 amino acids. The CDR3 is CASRSPGFLGNTEAFF. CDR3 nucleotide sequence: TGTGCCAGCAGGAGTCCAGGGTTTCTGGGGAACACTGAAGCTTTCTTT.

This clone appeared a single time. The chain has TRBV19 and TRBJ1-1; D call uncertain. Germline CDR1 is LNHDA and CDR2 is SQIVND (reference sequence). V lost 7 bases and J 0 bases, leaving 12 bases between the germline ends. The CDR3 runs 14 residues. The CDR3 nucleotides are TGTGCCAGTAACTCTAGGGCCTTGAACACTGAAGCTTTCTTT. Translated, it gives CASNSRALNTEAFF.

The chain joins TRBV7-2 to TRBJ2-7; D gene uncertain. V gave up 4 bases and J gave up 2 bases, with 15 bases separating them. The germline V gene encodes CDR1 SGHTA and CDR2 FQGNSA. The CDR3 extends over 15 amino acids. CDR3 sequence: CASSSSTDFAYEQYV. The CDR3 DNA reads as TGTGCCAGCAGCTCATCGACCGATTTTGCCTACGAGCAGTACGTC.

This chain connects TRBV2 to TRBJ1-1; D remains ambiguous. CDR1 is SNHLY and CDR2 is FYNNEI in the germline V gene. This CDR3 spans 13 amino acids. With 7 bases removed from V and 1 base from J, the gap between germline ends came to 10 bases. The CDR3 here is CASILAGNTEAFF. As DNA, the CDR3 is TGTGCCAGCATCCTGGCAGGGAACACTGAAGCTTTCTTT. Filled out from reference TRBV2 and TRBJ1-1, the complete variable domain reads EPEVTQTPSHQVTQMGQEVILRCVPISNHLYFYWYRQILGQKVEFLVSFYNNEISEKSEIFDDQFSVERPDGSNFTLKIRSTKLEDSAMYFCASILAGNTEAFFGQGTRLTVV.

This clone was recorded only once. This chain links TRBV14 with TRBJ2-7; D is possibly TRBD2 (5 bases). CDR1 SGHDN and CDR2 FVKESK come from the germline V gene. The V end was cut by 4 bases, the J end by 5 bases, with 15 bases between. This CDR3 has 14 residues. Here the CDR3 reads CASSLRGLGNEQYV. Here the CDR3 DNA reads TGTGCCAGCAGCCTCCGCGGGCTCGGGAACGAGCAGTACGTC.

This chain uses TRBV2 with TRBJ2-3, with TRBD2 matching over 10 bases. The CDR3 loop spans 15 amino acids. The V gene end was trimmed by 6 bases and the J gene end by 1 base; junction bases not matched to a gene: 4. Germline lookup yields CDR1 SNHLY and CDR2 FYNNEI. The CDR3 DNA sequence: TGTGCCAGCAGCCACGGACTAGCGGGCACAGATACGCAGTATTTT. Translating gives CASSHGLAGTDTQYF.

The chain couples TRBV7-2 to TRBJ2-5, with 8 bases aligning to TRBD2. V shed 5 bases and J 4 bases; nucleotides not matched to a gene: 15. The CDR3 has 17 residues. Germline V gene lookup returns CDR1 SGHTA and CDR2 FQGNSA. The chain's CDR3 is CASSGRGAGGAGETQYF. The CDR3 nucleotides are TGTGCCAGCAGCGGAAGGGGAGCCGGGGGGGCGGGAGAGACCCAGTACTTC.

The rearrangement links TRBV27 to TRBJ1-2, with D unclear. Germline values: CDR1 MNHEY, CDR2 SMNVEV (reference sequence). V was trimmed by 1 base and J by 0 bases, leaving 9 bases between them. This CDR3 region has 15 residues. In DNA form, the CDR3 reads TGTGCCAGCAGTTTATTGCCAGGTGCTAACTATGGCTACACCTTC. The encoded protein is CASSLLPGANYGYTF.

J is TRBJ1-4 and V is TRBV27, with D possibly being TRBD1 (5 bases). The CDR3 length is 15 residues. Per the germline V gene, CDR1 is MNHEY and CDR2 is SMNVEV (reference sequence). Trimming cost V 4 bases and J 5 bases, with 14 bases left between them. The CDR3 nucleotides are TGTGCCAGCAGTTACCGACGGACATCAAATGAAAAACTGTTTTTT. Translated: CASSYRRTSNEKLFF.

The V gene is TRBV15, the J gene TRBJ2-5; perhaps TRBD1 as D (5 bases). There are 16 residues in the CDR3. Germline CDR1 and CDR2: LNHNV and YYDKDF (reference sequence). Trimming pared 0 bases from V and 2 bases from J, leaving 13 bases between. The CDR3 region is CATSREAGWTQETQYF. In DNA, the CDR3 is TGTGCCACCAGCAGAGAAGCAGGGTGGACGCAAGAGACCCAGTACTTC.

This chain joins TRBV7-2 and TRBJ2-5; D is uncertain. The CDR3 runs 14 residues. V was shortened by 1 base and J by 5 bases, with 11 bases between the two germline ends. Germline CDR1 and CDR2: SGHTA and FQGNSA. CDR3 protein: CASSLGSGLETQYF. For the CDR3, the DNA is TGTGCCAGCAGCTTAGGGTCCGGTCTTGAGACCCAGTACTTC.